The 27 T cell receptor beta chains below come from one sample, sequenced in a study of cytotoxic CD8 clonotypes in ibrutinib-treated CLL. The table came from immunoSEQ multiplex PCR; TCRdb's copy has only in-frame clones and leaves some out. The repertoire includes a few hundred thousand clones, 80% of them detected once, and over 6.5% sits in the top ten. Here the sequenced sample was PBMCs, taken before ibrutinib treatment. The receptors originated from a human donor with chronic lymphocytic leukemia.

Only one count was recorded for this clone. The J gene is TRBJ2-7, the V gene TRBV30; D possibly corresponds to TRBD2 (5 bases). The CDR3 covers 14 residues. V was trimmed by 5 bases and J by 0 bases, leaving 14 bases between them. Germline V gives CDR1 GTSNPN, CDR2 SVGIG (reference sequence). CDR3 bases: TGTGCCTGGCAGACGAGCGCGGGCTCCTACGAGCAGTACTTC. Translating gives CAWQTSAGSYEQYF. The whole variable domain, filled in from reference TRBV30 and TRBJ2-7, reads SQTIHQWPATLVQPVGSPLSLECTVEGTSNPNLYWYRQAAGRGLQLLFYSVGIGQISSEVPQNLSASRPQDRQFILSSKKLLLSDSGFYLCAWQTSAGSYEQYFGPGTRLTVT.

The CDR3 DNA reads TGTGCCAGCAGCTTAGCGCCTGTGGAGCTTAATGGCTACACCTTC. Translation: CASSLAPVELNGYTF. V and J are TRBV7-2 and TRBJ1-2; no definite D call. The germline V gene has CDR1 SGHTA and CDR2 FQGNSA. This CDR3 region has 15 residues. V lost 0 bases and J lost 6, with 14 bases in between.

The chain uses TRBV7-9 and TRBJ2-7, with a weak D call TRBD2 (5 bases). Trimming stripped 5 bases from V and 4 bases from J, with 21 bases between. Germline loops: CDR1 SEHNR, CDR2 FQNEAQ (reference sequence). There are 16 residues in the CDR3. The CDR3 DNA reads as TGTGCCAGCAGCCCCCGGGGATCCTCCGACCCTTACGAGCAGTACTTC. Its translation: CASSPRGSSDPYEQYF.

The gene calls are TRBV12-5 and TRBJ2-1, with D tentatively TRBD2 (5 bases). CDR3 size: 13 residues. The germline CDR1 and CDR2 sequences are LGHNT and FRNRAP. V gave up 4 bases and J gave up 9 bases, with 13 bases separating them. The CDR3 loop is CASGSNRGFEQFF. CDR3 DNA sequence: TGTGCTAGTGGTTCGAACAGAGGGTTTGAGCAGTTCTTC.

V gene TRBV7-2 combines with J gene TRBJ2-2; 10 bases are a match to TRBD2. V shed 1 base, J shed 7 bases, and the junction held 9 bases outside the gene matches. Germline V lookup: CDR1 SGHTA, CDR2 FQGNSA. This CDR3 spans 17 amino acids. The CDR3 is CASSLDSTSGMIGELFF. The CDR3 DNA is TGTGCCAGCAGCTTAGATTCTACTAGCGGGATGATCGGGGAGCTGTTTTTT.

This chain joins TRBV5-1 and TRBJ2-3; D gene unclear. V shed 7 bases and J shed 2 bases, with 8 bases lying between them. Germline V gene data show CDR1 as SGHRS and CDR2 as YFSETQ. The CDR3 contains 12 residues. The CDR3 protein is CASSLHTDTQYF. In DNA form, the CDR3 reads TGCGCCAGCTCCCTTCACACAGATACGCAGTATTTT. Together with reference TRBV5-1 and TRBJ2-3, the CDR3 gives the full variable domain: KAGVTQTPRYLIKTRGQQVTLSCSPISGHRSVSWYQQTPGQGLQFLFEYFSETQRNKGNFPGRFSGRQFSNSRSEMNVSTLELGDSALYLCASSLHTDTQYFGPGTRLTVL.

This chain uses TRBV27 with TRBJ1-5, with D perhaps TRBD1 (5 bases). The germline gives CDR1 MNHEY, CDR2 SMNVEV (reference sequence). The CDR3 has 15 amino acids. Trimming removed 8 bases from V and 3 bases from J, with 17 bases in between. The CDR3 loop reads CASGRLGGTNQPQHF. The CDR3 DNA reads as TGTGCCAGCGGAAGACTTGGGGGTACCAATCAGCCCCAGCATTTT.

V is TRBV23-1 and J is TRBJ2-7, with D possibly being TRBD2 (6 bases). TRBV23-1 belongs to the ORF category, with a function that is uncertain. The V end lost 0 bases, the J end lost 0 bases, and 12 bases lay between the germline ends. The CDR3 runs to 16 residues. The CDR3 DNA follows: TGCGCCAGCAGTCAATCGGAGGGGTCTCCCTCCTACGAGCAGTACTTC. Translation: CASSQSEGSPSYEQYF.

The V gene is TRBV4-3, the J gene TRBJ2-3; no firm D call. This CDR3 has 15 amino acids. Per germline, CDR1 LGHNA and CDR2 YSLEER. Between the trimmed V and J ends, which lost 1 base and 2 bases, there was a span of 10 bases. In DNA, the CDR3 is TGCGCCAGCAGCCAAGTTCAAACTCTCACAGATACGCAGTATTTT. Its protein product is CASSQVQTLTDTQYF.

The chain uses TRBV7-9 and TRBJ2-5; D is ambiguous. The germline CDR1 and CDR2 sequences are SEHNR and FQNEAQ (reference sequence). The V gene lost 1 base and the J gene lost 3 bases, with 9 bases spanning the gap. This CDR3 is built from 14 residues. CDR3 loop: CASSLVSGKETQYF. The CDR3 DNA follows: TGTGCCAGCAGCTTAGTTTCTGGGAAAGAGACCCAGTACTTC.

This clone was counted once. This chain uses TRBV6-5 with TRBJ2-3; D may match TRBD1 or TRBD2 (5 bases each). Germline loops: CDR1 MNHEY, CDR2 SVGAGI. The V and J ends lost 6 bases and 2 bases respectively, with 12 bases between them. This CDR3 has 14 residues. CDR3 region: CASSSPGATDTQYF. The CDR3, as DNA: TGTGCCAGCAGCTCGCCCGGGGCCACAGATACGCAGTATTTT.

This clone has just a few counts. The V gene is TRBV5-1, the J gene TRBJ2-1; D may be TRBD2 (6 bases). Trimming cost V 4 bases and J 4 bases, with 15 bases left between them. This CDR3 spans 15 amino acids. Germline V gene data show CDR1 as SGHRS and CDR2 as YFSETQ. The chain's CDR3 is CASSRGSSVYNEQFF. Written as DNA, the CDR3 is TGCGCCAGCAGCCGGGGGAGTAGCGTATACAATGAGCAGTTCTTC.

A single count supports this clone. The chain joins TRBV5-1 to TRBJ2-7; TRBD2 aligns across 7 bases. The CDR3 is 15 residues long. The germline V gene has CDR1 SGHRS and CDR2 YFSETQ. V shed 5 bases, J shed 2 bases, and the junction held 10 bases outside the gene matches. The CDR3, as DNA: TGCGCCAGCAGGTCGGGAGCGGGAATAACCTACGAGCAGTACTTC. Amino acid sequence: CASRSGAGITYEQYF.

The chain is built from TRBV30 and TRBJ2-7; D is unresolved. The CDR3 covers 13 residues. CDR1 is GTSNPN, CDR2 SVGIG, per germline (reference sequence). Trimming took off 4 bases at V and 4 bases at J, with 14 bases between the two ends. CDR3 sequence reads: CAWTTSNLYEQYF. In DNA form, the CDR3 reads TGTGCCTGGACGACTTCGAACCTTTACGAGCAGTACTTC.

The chain links TRBV5-1 to TRBJ2-2; TRBD1 is a possible D gene (5 bases). CDR1 and CDR2 from the germline V gene are SGHRS and YFSETQ. V was clipped by 0 bases and J by 3 bases, with 12 bases between them. The CDR3 is 16 residues long. The CDR3 spells CASSLARGAHTGELFF. Written as DNA, the CDR3 is TGCGCCAGCAGCTTGGCACGTGGGGCTCACACCGGGGAGCTGTTTTTT. Together with reference TRBV5-1 and TRBJ2-2, the CDR3 gives the full variable domain: KAGVTQTPRYLIKTRGQQVTLSCSPISGHRSVSWYQQTPGQGLQFLFEYFSETQRNKGNFPGRFSGRQFSNSRSEMNVSTLELGDSALYLCASSLARGAHTGELFFGEGSRLTVL.

The gene calls are TRBV7-3 and TRBJ2-6, with no clear D. Trimming removed 6 bases at V and 2 bases at J, with 11 bases between. CDR3 length: 15 amino acids. The germline V gene has CDR1 SGHTA and CDR2 FQGTGA. The DNA of the CDR3 is TGTGCCAGCAGTTATAGTCTTCCTGGGGCCAACGTCCTGACTTTC. It encodes CASSYSLPGANVLTF.

The chain recombines TRBV29-1 with TRBJ2-7, with 8 positions matching TRBD2. The V segment lost 2 bases and the J segment 11 bases; nucleotides outside the gene matches: 5. This CDR3 has 11 amino acids. CDR1 is SQVTM and CDR2 is ANQGSEA in the germline V gene. CDR3 sequence reads: CSVELAGCKYF. The CDR3 DNA is TGCAGCGTTGAACTAGCGGGTTGCAAGTACTTC.

The rearrangement links TRBV5-1 to TRBJ2-7, with D maybe TRBD1 (6 bases). In germline, CDR1 is SGHRS, CDR2 YFSETQ. Deletions cut 2 bases from V and 0 bases from J, with 12 bases between. The CDR3 contains 15 residues. The CDR3 is CASSLGRQDSYEQYF. The CDR3 DNA reads as TGCGCCAGCAGCTTAGGTCGACAGGACTCCTACGAGCAGTACTTC.

The V gene is TRBV7-9, the J gene TRBJ2-3; the match to TRBD2 covers 8 bases. Per the germline V gene, CDR1 is SEHNR and CDR2 is FQNEAQ (reference sequence). The CDR3 sequence is 16 residues long. The V segment lost 4 bases and the J segment 0 bases; nucleotides outside the gene matches: 6. CDR3 sequence reads: CASSSLAVLSTDTQYF. The CDR3 nucleotides are TGTGCCAGCAGCTCACTAGCGGTGCTCAGCACAGATACGCAGTATTTT.

This chain connects TRBV5-4 to TRBJ2-6; TRBD2 agrees at 13 bases. Germline CDR1 and CDR2: SGHNT and YYREEE (reference sequence). The CDR3 consists of 17 residues. With V trimmed by 3 bases and J by 1 base, 1 base remained unmatched. The CDR3 DNA reads TGTGCCAGCAGCTCGGGACTAGCGGGATCTGGGGCCAACGTCCTGACTTTC. Residues: CASSSGLAGSGANVLTF.

This chain uses TRBV4-1 with TRBJ1-4; no clear D. V lost 6 bases and J 0 bases, leaving 14 bases between the germline ends. CDR3 size: 16 residues. From germline, CDR1 is MGHRA and CDR2 YSYEKL. DNA for the CDR3: TGCGCCAGCAGATCACTTAGCCTTGCAACTAATGAAAAACTGTTTTTT. This codes for CASRSLSLATNEKLFF.

The table lists this clone with a few counts. The V gene is TRBV11-1, the J gene TRBJ2-7, with 8 bases identical to TRBD1. The CDR3 is 13 residues long. CDR1 and CDR2 (germline): SGHAT, FQDESV (reference sequence). V lost 6 bases to trimming and J lost 3 bases; unmatched junction nucleotides: 4. The CDR3 sequence: CASSSDRDYEQYF. The CDR3 nucleotides read TGTGCCAGCAGTTCGGACAGGGACTACGAGCAGTACTTC.

The chain employs TRBV25-1 and TRBJ2-7; 7 bases are a match to TRBD2. With 4 bases clipped from V and 1 base from J, the junction kept 4 bases outside the gene matches. The CDR3 runs to 14 residues. Germline lookup yields CDR1 MGHDK and CDR2 SYGVNS. The CDR3 loop is CASSGLGGSYEQYF. CDR3 DNA sequence: TGTGCCAGCAGTGGCCTCGGGGGGTCCTACGAGCAGTACTTC.

This clone was seen once. The V gene is TRBV5-8, the J gene TRBJ2-7; D tentatively fits TRBD1 or TRBD2 (6 bases each). Between the trimmed V and J ends, which lost 1 base and 6 bases, there was a span of 14 bases. Looked up from germline, CDR1 is SGHTS and CDR2 is YDEGEE. The CDR3 contains 14 residues. The CDR3 nucleotides are TGTGCCAGCAGCTTGAAGGTAGGGGGGAGCGAGCAGTACTTC. Translated: CASSLKVGGSEQYF.

The chain is built from TRBV6-6 and TRBJ1-1; D gene uncertain. Germline CDR1 and CDR2: MNHNY and SVGAGI (reference sequence). This CDR3 has 14 amino acids. Trimming cost V 0 bases and J 1 base, with 6 bases left between them. CDR3 sequence reads: CASSYSSANTEAFF. In DNA form, the CDR3 reads TGTGCCAGCAGTTACTCATCGGCGAACACTGAAGCTTTCTTT.

V usage is TRBV27 and J usage is TRBJ2-1, with 9 nucleotides matching TRBD2. The CDR3 is 15 residues long. CDR1 is MNHEY, CDR2 SMNVEV, per germline (reference sequence). With V trimmed by 2 bases and J by 6 bases, 5 bases remained unmatched. The CDR3 nucleotides read TGTGCCAGCAGTTTACTAGCGGGATGGGCCAATGAGCAGTTCTTC. Translating gives CASSLLAGWANEQFF.

The J gene is TRBJ1-6, the V gene TRBV5-1; D not resolved. The CDR3 consists of 13 residues. The V end lost 0 bases, the J end lost 7 bases, and 5 bases lay between the germline ends. The germline V gene encodes CDR1 SGHRS and CDR2 YFSETQ. CDR3 sequence (DNA): TGCGCCAGCAGCTTGGCCGGGAATTCACCCCTCCACTTT. Encoded protein: CASSLAGNSPLHF.